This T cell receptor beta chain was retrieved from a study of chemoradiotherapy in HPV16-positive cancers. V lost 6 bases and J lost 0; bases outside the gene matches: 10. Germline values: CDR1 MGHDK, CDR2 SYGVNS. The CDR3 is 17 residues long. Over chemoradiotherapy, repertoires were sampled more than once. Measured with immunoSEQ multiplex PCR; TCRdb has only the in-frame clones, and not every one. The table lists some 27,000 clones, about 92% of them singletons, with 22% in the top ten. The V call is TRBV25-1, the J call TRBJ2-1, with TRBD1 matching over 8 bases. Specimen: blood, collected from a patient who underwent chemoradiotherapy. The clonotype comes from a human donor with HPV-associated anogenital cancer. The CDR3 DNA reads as TGTGCCAGCAGCCACAGGGGGGCCTCCCGCTCCTACAATGAGCAGTTCTTC. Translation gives CASSHRGASRSYNEQFF.